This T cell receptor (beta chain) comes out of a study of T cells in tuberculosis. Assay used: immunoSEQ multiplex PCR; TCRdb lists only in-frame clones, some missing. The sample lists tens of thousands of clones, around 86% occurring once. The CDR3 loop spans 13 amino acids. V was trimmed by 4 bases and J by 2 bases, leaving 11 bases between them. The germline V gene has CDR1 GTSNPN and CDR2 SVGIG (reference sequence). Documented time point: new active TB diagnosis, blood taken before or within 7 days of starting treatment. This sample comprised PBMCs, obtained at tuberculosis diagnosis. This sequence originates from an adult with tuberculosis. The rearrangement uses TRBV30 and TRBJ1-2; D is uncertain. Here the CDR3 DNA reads TGTGCCTGGAAAAGTGCAGGAAACTATGGCTACACCTTC. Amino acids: CAWKSAGNYGYTF. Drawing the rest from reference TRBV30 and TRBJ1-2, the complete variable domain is SQTIHQWPATLVQPVGSPLSLECTVEGTSNPNLYWYRQAAGRGLQLLFYSVGIGQISSEVPQNLSASRPQDRQFILSSKKLLLSDSGFYLCAWKSAGNYGYTFGSGTRLTVV.